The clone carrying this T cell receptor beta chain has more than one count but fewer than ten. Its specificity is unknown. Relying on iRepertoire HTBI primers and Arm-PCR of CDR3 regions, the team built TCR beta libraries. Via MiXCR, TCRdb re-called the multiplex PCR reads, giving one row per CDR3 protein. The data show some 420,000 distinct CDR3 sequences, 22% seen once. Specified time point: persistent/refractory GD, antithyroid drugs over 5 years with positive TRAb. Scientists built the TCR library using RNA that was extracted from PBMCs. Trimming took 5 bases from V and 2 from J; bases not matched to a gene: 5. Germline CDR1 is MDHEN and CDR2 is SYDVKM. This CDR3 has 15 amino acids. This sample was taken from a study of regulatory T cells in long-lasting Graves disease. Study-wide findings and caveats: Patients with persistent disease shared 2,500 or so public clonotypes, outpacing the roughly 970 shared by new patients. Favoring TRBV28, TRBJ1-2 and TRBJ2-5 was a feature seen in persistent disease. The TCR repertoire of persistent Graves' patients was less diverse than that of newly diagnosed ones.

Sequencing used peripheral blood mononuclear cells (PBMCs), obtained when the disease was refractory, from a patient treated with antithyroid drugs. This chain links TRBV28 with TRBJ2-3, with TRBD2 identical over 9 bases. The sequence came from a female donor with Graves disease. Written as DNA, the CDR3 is TGTGCCAGCAGTAGCGGGAGGACTCCCACAGATACGCAGTATTTT. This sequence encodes CASSSGRTPTDTQYF. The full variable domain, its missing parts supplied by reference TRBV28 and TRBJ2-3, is DVKVTQSSRYLVKRTGEKVFLECVQDMDHENMFWYRQDPGLGLRLIYFSYDVKMKEKGDIPEGYSVSREKKERFSLILESASTNQTSMYLCASSSGRTPTDTQYFGPGTRLTVL.